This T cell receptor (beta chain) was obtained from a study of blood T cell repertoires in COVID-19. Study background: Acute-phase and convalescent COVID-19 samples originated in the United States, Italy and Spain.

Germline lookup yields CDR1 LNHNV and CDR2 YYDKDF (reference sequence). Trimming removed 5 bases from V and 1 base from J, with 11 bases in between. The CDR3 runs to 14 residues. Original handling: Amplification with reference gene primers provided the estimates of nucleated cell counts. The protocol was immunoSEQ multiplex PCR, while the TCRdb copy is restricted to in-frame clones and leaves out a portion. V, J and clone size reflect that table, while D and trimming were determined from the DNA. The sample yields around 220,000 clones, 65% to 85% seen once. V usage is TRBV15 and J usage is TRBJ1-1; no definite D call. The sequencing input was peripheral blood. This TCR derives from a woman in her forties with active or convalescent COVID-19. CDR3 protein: CATSPPGRNTEAFF. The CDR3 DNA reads TGTGCCACCAGCCCACCGGGGAGGAACACTGAAGCTTTCTTT.